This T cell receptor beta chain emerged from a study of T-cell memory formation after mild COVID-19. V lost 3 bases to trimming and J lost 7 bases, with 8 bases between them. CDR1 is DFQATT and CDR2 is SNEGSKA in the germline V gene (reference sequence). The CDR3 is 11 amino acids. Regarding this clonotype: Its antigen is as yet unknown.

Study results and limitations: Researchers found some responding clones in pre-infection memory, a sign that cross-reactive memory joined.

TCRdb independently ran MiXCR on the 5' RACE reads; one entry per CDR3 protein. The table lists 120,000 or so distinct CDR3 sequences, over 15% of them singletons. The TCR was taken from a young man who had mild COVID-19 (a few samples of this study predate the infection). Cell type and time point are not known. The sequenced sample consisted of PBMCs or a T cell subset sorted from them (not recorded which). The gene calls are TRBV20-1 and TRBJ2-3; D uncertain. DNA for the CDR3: TGCAGTGCTAGGGGTCCAAATACGCAGTATTTT. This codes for CSARGPNTQYF.